These 24 T cell receptor beta chains share one sample of origin, sequenced in a study of T cell clonality in common variable immunodeficiency. Clones were sequenced by immunoSEQ multiplex PCR, and TCRdb holds only the in-frame ones, with some missing. This repertoire holds around 34,000 clones, and none appear only once. Sequenced material: peripheral blood mononuclear cells. Receptor source: a person aged 18 to 75 in good health.

This clone was seen ten or more times. From the germline J gene comes the end of the CDR3, since the read stops 3 residues before it. The chain carries TRBV18 and TRBJ2-2; TRBD1 is a possible D gene (5 bases). V gave up 4 bases and J gave up 3 bases, with 9 bases separating them. The germline V gene encodes CDR1 KGHSH and CDR2 LQKENI. The CDR3 runs 14 residues. The sequenced CDR3 bases are TGTGCCAGCTCACTGACGACAGACACCGGGGAG. Amino acids: CASSLTTDTGE. The whole CDR3 sequence reads CASSLTTDTGELFF. The variable domain in full, with the rest retrieved from reference TRBV18 and TRBJ2-2, is NAGVMQNPRHLVRRRGQEARLRCSPMKGHSHVYWYRQLPEEGLKFMVYLQKENIIDESGMPKERFSAEFPKEGPSILRIQQVVRGDSAAYFCASSLTTDTGELFFGEGSRLTVL.

This clone appeared many times. The CDR3 is cut off 3 residues early in the read; its end comes from the germline J gene. This rearrangement joins TRBV19 to TRBJ1-2; weak D call: TRBD1 (6 bases). This CDR3 has 16 amino acids. Germline CDR1 is LNHDA and CDR2 is SQIVND (reference sequence). Trimming left V 5 bases short and J 4 bases short, with 20 bases between. The part of the CDR3 DNA that was read is TGTGCCAGTAGTCCCTTAACAACAGGGTGGAGCTATGGC. Its protein product is CASSPLTTGWSYG. The full-length CDR3 reads as CASSPLTTGWSYGYTF.

This clone appeared many times. The sequenced fragment ends 3 residues before the CDR3 boundary, so the rest is inferred from the germline J gene. V usage is TRBV6-1 and J usage is TRBJ2-3, with D perhaps matching TRBD1 (7 bases). This CDR3 comprises 16 residues. Between the trimmed V and J ends, which lost 4 bases and 1 base, there was a span of 15 bases. Germline values: CDR1 MNHNS, CDR2 SASEGT. The CDR3 sequence is CASSGQGLAGTDTQYF. Incomplete CDR3 DNA: TGTGCCAGCAGTGGACAGGGTTTAGCGGGCACAGATACG.

This clone was detected many times. The CDR3 extends 3 residues past the end of the read, so its final part is completed from the germline J gene. This rearrangement joins TRBV5-1 to TRBJ2-3, with TRBD2 matching over 13 bases. CDR1 and CDR2 (germline): SGHRS, YFSETQ. After removal of 4 bases from V and 5 bases from J, the junction contained 10 bases not matched to a gene. The CDR3 is 17 residues long. The CDR3 loop reads CASSAWGLAGNEDTQYF. CDR3 DNA (partial): TGCGCCAGCAGCGCTTGGGGACTAGCGGGAAATGAAGATACG.

This clone was picked up many times. The read stops 3 residues short of the end of the CDR3; the missing end is completed from the germline J gene. V gene TRBV28 combines with J gene TRBJ2-1, with TRBD2 matching over 9 bases. Germline lookup yields CDR1 MDHEN and CDR2 SYDVKM. V lost 6 bases to trimming and J lost 4 bases; unmatched junction nucleotides: 10. This CDR3 region has 16 residues. The sequenced part of the CDR3 DNA is TGTGCCAGCAGCCTTCCCCCGGGACTAGCTTACAATGAG. It is translated as CASSLPPGLAYNE. The whole CDR3 protein is CASSLPPGLAYNEQFF.

This clone was found many times. The CDR3 goes on 3 residues after the read ends, and that part is filled in from the germline J gene. The V call is TRBV7-9, the J call TRBJ1-4; perhaps TRBD1 as D (6 bases). The CDR3 is 15 residues long. Germline V CDR1 and CDR2: SEHNR, FQNEAQ (reference sequence). Trimming took 1 base from V and 7 from J, leaving 13 bases between them. The CDR3 here is CASSLDLGASEKLFF. Partial CDR3 DNA: TGTGCCAGCAGCTTAGATCTGGGGGCAAGTGAAAAA.

This clone was observed at least ten times. The CDR3 is cut off 3 residues early in the read; its end comes from the germline J gene. The V and J genes are TRBV7-2 and TRBJ2-4; 7 nucleotides agree with TRBD1. J lost 6 bases, V lost 1 base, and 6 bases had no gene match. This CDR3 spans 15 amino acids. Germline V gene lookup returns CDR1 SGHTA and CDR2 FQGNSA. Incomplete CDR3 DNA: TGTGCCAGCAGCTTAGGACAGGGTGCGGGAAACATT. This sequence encodes CASSLGQGAGNI. The complete CDR3 reads CASSLGQGAGNIQYF.

This clone occurred a few times. The read is 3 residues too short to cover the CDR3 end, so that end is filled in from the germline J gene. The chain links TRBV11-1 to TRBJ2-7; tentative D call: TRBD1 (6 bases). The CDR3 is 12 amino acids. CDR1 is SGHAT and CDR2 is FQDESV in the germline V gene (reference sequence). V was cut by 4 bases and J by 6 bases, with 10 bases left in between. This CDR3 is CASSWTEFEQYF. The CDR3 bases that were read are TGTGCCAGCAGCTGGACAGAGTTCGAG.

This clone was seen repeatedly, ten times or more. The read falls 3 residues short of the CDR3 end, and the missing part is taken from the germline J gene. The gene calls are TRBV11-2 and TRBJ1-5; perhaps TRBD1 as D (6 bases). Per the germline V gene, CDR1 is SGHAT and CDR2 is FQNNGV. The V and J ends lost 5 bases and 7 bases respectively, with 12 bases between them. The CDR3 runs to 13 residues. The sequenced CDR3 bases are TGTGCCAGCAGCGTACAGGGTAGCCAGCCC. Protein product: CASSVQGSQP. The entire CDR3 is CASSVQGSQPQHF.

This clone has a count of ten or more. The read ends 3 residues shy of where the CDR3 ends; the end is completed using the germline J gene. The V and J genes are TRBV20-1 and TRBJ2-5; the match to TRBD2 covers 10 bases. Germline lookup yields CDR1 DFQATT and CDR2 SNEGSKA (reference sequence). V lost 6 bases to trimming and J lost 1 base; unmatched junction nucleotides: 8. This CDR3 comprises 15 residues. The CDR3 DNA, read in part, is TGCAGTGCCGGTACTAGCGGGACGATCCAAGAGACC. Its protein product is CSAGTSGTIQET. In full, the CDR3 is CSAGTSGTIQETQYF.

This clone was detected ten times or more. CDR3 protein: CASSNLASLSYNEQFF. The part of the CDR3 DNA that was read is TGTGCCAGCAGTAACCTAGCTTCCCTCTCCTACAATGAG. The rearrangement joins TRBV2 to TRBJ2-1; tentatively, D is TRBD2 (5 bases). The read terminates 3 residues before the CDR3 end, so the remaining end is supplied by the germline J gene. Trimming removed 5 bases at V and 0 bases at J, with 14 bases between. The CDR3 covers 16 residues. CDR1 is SNHLY and CDR2 is FYNNEI in the germline V gene.

There are many counts of this clone. The sequence runs out 3 residues before the end of the CDR3; the remainder is reconstructed from the germline J gene. The chain joins TRBV20-1 to TRBJ2-7; D not resolved. Trimming shortened V by 6 bases and J by 1 base, and 10 bases separated the two germline ends. The CDR3 has 12 amino acids. The germline V gene has CDR1 DFQATT and CDR2 SNEGSKA (reference sequence). The CDR3 reads CSANGQSYEQYF. CDR3 DNA, as far as it was read: TGCAGTGCGAATGGGCAATCCTACGAG.

This clone was counted ten times or more. The covered CDR3 bases are TGCAGTGCTAACGCGGGCATGAACACTGAA. Its protein product is CSANAGMNTE. The CDR3 in full is CSANAGMNTEAFF. The rearrangement links TRBV20-1 to TRBJ1-1, with D unresolved. The sequence runs out 3 residues before the end of the CDR3; the remainder is reconstructed from the germline J gene. The CDR3 is 13 residues long. Germline CDR1 reads DFQATT; CDR2 reads SNEGSKA (reference sequence). Trimming pared 4 bases from V and 0 bases from J, leaving 9 bases between.

This clone was recorded at least ten times. The read falls 3 residues short of the CDR3 end, and the missing part is taken from the germline J gene. The chain employs TRBV20-1 and TRBJ2-2; 12 nucleotides agree with TRBD2. CDR1 and CDR2 from the germline V gene are DFQATT and SNEGSKA (reference sequence). J lost 8 bases, V lost 5 bases, and 9 bases had no gene match. The CDR3 loop spans 15 amino acids. CDR3 DNA, as far as it was read: TGCAGTGCTGAAATACTAGCGGGAGGAGCTGGGGAG. Encoded protein: CSAEILAGGAGE. The full CDR3 protein is CSAEILAGGAGELFF.

This clone occurred many times. The DNA ends 3 residues before the CDR3 does, and the rest of the CDR3 is filled in from the germline J gene. The V gene is TRBV19, the J gene TRBJ2-3, with D unclear. The CDR3 is 14 residues long. CDR1 and CDR2 (germline): LNHDA, SQIVND (reference sequence). Trimming removed 3 bases from V and 5 bases from J, with 12 bases in between. The sequenced part of the CDR3 DNA is TGTGCCAGTAGTATGTATCCCACGGGAGATACG. This sequence encodes CASSMYPTGDT. The whole CDR3 protein reads CASSMYPTGDTQYF.

In its sample, this clone was seen many times. The CDR3 end falls 3 residues outside the read, so it is completed with the germline J gene. The chain links TRBV7-9 to TRBJ2-4; 7 bases agree with TRBD1. Trimming took 4 bases from V and 7 from J; bases not matched to a gene: 10. CDR1 is SEHNR, CDR2 FQNEAQ, per germline (reference sequence). This CDR3 spans 15 amino acids. CDR3 protein: CASSSSTGQLNIQYF. The sequenced CDR3 bases are TGTGCCAGCAGCTCTTCGACAGGGCAGTTGAACATT.

This clone was picked up many times. Read data end 3 residues before the CDR3 end; the end is taken from the germline J gene. V and J are TRBV10-3 and TRBJ2-7; a weak D match, TRBD1 (5 bases). The CDR3 spans 15 residues. V was pared by 3 bases and J by 0 bases, with 12 bases between. CDR1 and CDR2 from the germline V gene are ENHRY and SYGVKD. The CDR3 loop is CAISESGASSYEQYF. CDR3 DNA (partial): TGTGCCATCAGTGAATCTGGGGCTAGCTCCTACGAG.

In this sample, this clone turned up many times. Read data end 3 residues before the CDR3 end; the end is taken from the germline J gene. V is TRBV5-5 and J is TRBJ2-7; 7 bases match TRBD2. Trimming at V came to 1 base and at J to 5 bases, leaving 6 bases not matched to a gene. The CDR3 length is 14 residues. The germline gives CDR1 SGHKS, CDR2 YYEKEE (reference sequence). The sequenced part of the CDR3 DNA is TGTGCCAGCAGCTTGCAGCGGGAACAGGACGAG. Translating it yields CASSLQREQDE. The entire CDR3 is CASSLQREQDEQYF.

This clone came up many times. The CDR3 end lies 3 residues beyond the end of the read and is filled in from the germline J gene. The chain has TRBV28 and TRBJ2-7, with unresolved D. The CDR3 is made up of 14 amino acids. V lost 6 bases, J lost 0 bases, and 12 bases lay in between. Germline-derived CDR1 and CDR2 are MDHEN and SYDVKM. The CDR3 DNA, read in part, is TGTGCCAGCAGGAACCGGGTCAGCTCCTACGAG. It encodes CASRNRVSSYE. The whole CDR3 protein is CASRNRVSSYEQYF.

Of note for this clone: The read terminates 3 residues ahead of where the CDR3 ends, so the germline J gene completes it. This sequence joins TRBV20-1 and TRBJ2-3; D perhaps matches TRBD1 (5 bases). Germline-derived CDR1 and CDR2 are DFQATT and SNEGSKA (reference sequence). This CDR3 contains 13 residues. CDR3 region: CSARSPERQTQYF. CDR3 DNA (partial): TGCAGTGCTAGGTCACCGGAGAGACAGACG.

The table lists this clone with many counts. The CDR3 end falls 3 residues outside the read, so it is completed with the germline J gene. Within the sample, other DNA sequences also encode this same CDR3. The V gene is TRBV7-9, the J gene TRBJ2-5; no definite D call. V was trimmed by 2 bases and J by 4 bases, leaving 5 bases between them. Germline lookup yields CDR1 SEHNR and CDR2 FQNEAQ (reference sequence). This CDR3 region has 12 residues. CDR3 DNA (partial): TGTGCCAGCAGCTTACAGCGAGAGACC. The encoded protein is CASSLQRET. The full CDR3 is CASSLQRETQYF.

This clone was counted many times. The CDR3: CASSPIGQGMNTEAFF. The DNA read from the CDR3 is TGTGCCAGCTCACCAATTGGACAGGGCATGAACACTGAA. This chain uses TRBV18 with TRBJ1-1, with 8 bases aligning to TRBD1. The CDR3 is cut off 3 residues early in the read; its end comes from the germline J gene. Germline-derived CDR1 and CDR2 are KGHSH and LQKENI. The J segment lost 0 bases and the V segment lost 2 bases, leaving 5 bases of the junction unmatched. The CDR3 is made up of 16 amino acids.

This clone was counted at least ten times. The missing CDR3 end, 3 residues past where the read stops, is filled in from the germline J gene. The rearrangement joins TRBV18 to TRBJ2-2; D call uncertain. Germline CDR1 reads KGHSH; CDR2 reads LQKENI. CDR3 length: 14 amino acids. The germline V and J ends were trimmed by 4 bases and 1 base, with 7 bases remaining between them. The CDR3 reads CASSRAENTGELFF. The CDR3 bases that were read are TGTGCCAGCTCACGGGCAGAGAACACCGGGGAG.

At least ten counts were recorded for this clone. The read gets to within 3 residues of the CDR3 end, and the germline J gene fills in the rest. The chain employs TRBV11-2 and TRBJ1-2, with 10 bases lining up with TRBD1. CDR3 size: 14 residues. Germline V gives CDR1 SGHAT, CDR2 FQNNGV. CDR3 residues: CASSQDRGIVGYTF. The part of the CDR3 DNA that was read is TGTGCCAGCAGCCAGGACAGGGGGATAGTGGGC.